Following are 16 T cell receptor beta chains from one sample sequenced in a study of shared clonotypes between healthy human individuals. Naive-designated CD8 cells lacked CD45RO, were positively enriched for CCR7, and omitted terminally differentiated effector memory CD45RA+ cells. Generated by immunoSEQ multiplex PCR, the TCRdb table keeps only in-frame clones and is missing some. The sample holds around 1,900,000 clones, roughly 95% seen once. Sequencing was performed on naive CD8+ T cells from PBMCs. Receptors were obtained from a man between 18 and 35 years old in good health. Some clones in this sample may be carry-over from other donors' samples.

This chain uses TRBV4-3 with TRBJ2-7; D may be TRBD1 (6 bases). The CDR3 loop spans 16 amino acids. Looked up from germline, CDR1 is LGHNA and CDR2 is YSLEER. The germline V and J ends were trimmed by 0 bases and 0 bases, with 12 bases remaining between them. The CDR3 loop is CASSQDIQGGSYEQYF. The CDR3 DNA sequence: TGCGCCAGCAGCCAAGATATACAGGGTGGCTCCTACGAGCAGTACTTC.

The V and J genes are TRBV28 and TRBJ1-1; TRBD1 is a possible D gene (6 bases). Germline CDR1 and CDR2: MDHEN and SYDVKM. V gave up 8 bases and J gave up 4 bases, with 14 bases separating them. The CDR3 length is 13 residues. The CDR3 region has the DNA TGTGCCAGCTTGAATATAGGGGGCACTGAAGCTTTCTTT. Translating gives CASLNIGGTEAFF.

The CDR3 DNA reads TGTGCCAGCAGTTGGGTACCGGGAAGCACAGATACGCAGTATTTT. Its protein is CASSWVPGSTDTQYF. V and J are TRBV28 and TRBJ2-3, with a possible D match to TRBD2 (5 bases). Deletions cut 4 bases from V and 0 bases from J, with 11 bases between. This CDR3 is built from 15 residues. From germline, CDR1 is MDHEN and CDR2 SYDVKM.

The chain has TRBV5-4 and TRBJ2-5, with TRBD2 identical over 8 bases. The trim removed 4 bases at V and 3 bases at J, leaving 11 bases unmatched. The length of the CDR3 is 16 residues. Germline assignment: CDR1 SGHNT and CDR2 YYREEE (reference sequence). Written as DNA, the CDR3 is TGTGCCAGCAGCGGACGAATACCGGGACTAGAAGAGACCCAGTACTTC. It encodes CASSGRIPGLEETQYF.

This clone has just a few counts. V gene TRBV28 combines with J gene TRBJ1-2; D call uncertain. Germline V gene data show CDR1 as MDHEN and CDR2 as SYDVKM. This CDR3 comprises 16 residues. The germline V and J ends were trimmed by 2 bases and 3 bases, with 16 bases remaining between them. This CDR3 reads CASSLAHSPRDYGYTF. DNA for the CDR3: TGTGCCAGCAGTTTAGCACATTCACCTAGGGACTATGGCTACACCTTC.

The J gene is TRBJ1-1, the V gene TRBV5-1, with D perhaps TRBD1 (5 bases). Germline assignment: CDR1 SGHRS and CDR2 YFSETQ. Deletions cut 3 bases from V and 0 bases from J, with 12 bases between. The CDR3 covers 15 residues. The CDR3 protein is CASSWTADMNTEAFF. In nucleotides, the CDR3 is TGCGCCAGCAGCTGGACGGCGGACATGAACACTGAAGCTTTCTTT.

This clone has just one count. The rearrangement uses TRBV7-8 and TRBJ2-7; D is unclear. V was pared by 3 bases and J by 2 bases, with 5 bases between. This CDR3 comprises 12 residues. CDR1 and CDR2 from the germline V gene are SGHVS and FQNEAQ. The CDR3 bases are TGTGCCAGCAGCTTCGGTGCCTACGAGCAGTACTTC. Encoded protein: CASSFGAYEQYF.

The rearrangement joins TRBV4-3 to TRBJ2-7, with D possibly TRBD1 on 6 matching bases. CDR1 is LGHNA, CDR2 YSLEER, per germline. Trimming pared 1 base from V and 4 bases from J, leaving 8 bases between. The CDR3 totals 13 residues. This CDR3 is CASSQGDTYEQYF. Written as DNA, the CDR3 is TGCGCCAGCAGCCAAGGGGACACTTACGAGCAGTACTTC.

The genes are TRBV4-1 and TRBJ2-1, with D hard to call. Germline loops: CDR1 MGHRA, CDR2 YSYEKL. The V gene lost 2 bases and the J gene lost 8 bases, with 7 bases spanning the gap. This CDR3 is built from 12 residues. The CDR3 here is CASSQRYDEQFF. CDR3 in DNA: TGCGCCAGCAGCCAAAGGTACGATGAGCAGTTCTTC.

The chain is built from TRBV9 and TRBJ2-7; D might be TRBD1 (6 bases). V was shortened by 3 bases and J by 6 bases, with 22 bases between the two germline ends. The CDR3 runs 16 residues. CDR1 is SGDLS, CDR2 YYNGEE, per germline. CDR3 bases: TGTGCCAGCAGCGCAAATCCGGGACACGGGGTACCCGAGCAGTACTTC. Encoded protein: CASSANPGHGVPEQYF. Drawing the rest from reference TRBV9 and TRBJ2-7, the complete variable domain is DSGVTQTPKHLITATGQRVTLRCSPRSGDLSVYWYQQSLDQGLQFLIQYYNGEERAKGNILERFSAQQFPDLHSELNLSSLELGDSALYFCASSANPGHGVPEQYFGPGTRLTVT.

The chain recombines TRBV19 with TRBJ1-2, with a tentative D call TRBD1 (6 bases). V was pared by 0 bases and J by 5 bases, with 10 bases between. The CDR3 is made up of 14 amino acids. Germline V gene sequence: CDR1 LNHDA, CDR2 SQIVND (reference sequence). In nucleotides, the CDR3 is TGTGCCAGTAGTATAGACGGGGACAAATATGGCTACACCTTC. Its protein is CASSIDGDKYGYTF.

The chain links TRBV18 to TRBJ1-1, with D unresolved. With 0 bases removed from V and 3 bases from J, the gap between germline ends came to 14 bases. Germline CDR1 reads KGHSH; CDR2 reads LQKENI. This CDR3 is 16 amino acids long. CDR3 sequence: CASSPPVAQPDTEAFF. The CDR3 DNA reads TGTGCCAGCTCACCACCGGTTGCGCAGCCAGACACTGAAGCTTTCTTT.

This chain joins TRBV6-5 and TRBJ2-5, with D perhaps being TRBD1 or TRBD2 (6 bases each). V was trimmed by 2 bases and J by 1 base, leaving 11 bases between them. Per the germline V gene, CDR1 is MNHEY and CDR2 is SVGAGI. CDR3 length: 15 residues. The CDR3 here is CASSYGGGFQETQYF. Written as DNA, the CDR3 is TGTGCCAGCAGTTACGGAGGGGGTTTCCAAGAGACCCAGTACTTC.

The rearrangement links TRBV7-2 to TRBJ1-1; D remains unclear. Germline CDR1 and CDR2: SGHTA and FQGNSA. This CDR3 has 11 amino acids. The germline V and J ends were trimmed by 0 bases and 10 bases, with 6 bases remaining between them. In nucleotides, the CDR3 is TGTGCCAGCAGCTTAGCAGGGCCAGCTTTCTTT. Amino acids: CASSLAGPAFF.

This clone was seen only once. This chain's CDR3 is CASSFGTGLWDEQYF. As DNA, the CDR3 is TGTGCCAGCAGCTTTGGTACAGGGCTTTGGGACGAGCAGTACTTC. V is TRBV7-3 and J is TRBJ2-7, with D possibly TRBD1 on 6 matching bases. Germline V gene data show CDR1 as SGHTA and CDR2 as FQGTGA. The V end was cut by 3 bases, the J end by 5 bases, with 17 bases between. The CDR3 totals 15 residues.

The V call is TRBV27, the J call TRBJ2-1; D is unclear. The CDR3 runs to 12 residues. CDR1 MNHEY and CDR2 SMNVEV come from the germline V gene (reference sequence). V dropped 6 bases and J dropped 5 bases, with 8 bases sitting between them. The CDR3: CASSDRNNEQFF. DNA for the CDR3: TGTGCCAGCAGCGACCGGAACAATGAGCAGTTCTTC.